This T cell receptor (beta chain) was captured by sequencing in a study of regulatory T cells in long-lasting Graves disease. iRepertoire HTBI primers and Arm-PCR of CDR3 regions built TCR beta libraries. TCRdb used MiXCR to reprocess the multiplex PCR reads, holding one entry per CDR3 protein. The sample has 500,000 or so distinct CDR3 sequences, 14% seen once. Described time point: newly diagnosed GD, antithyroid drugs for less than 3 months. The TCR library used RNA extracted from PBMCs. With 3 bases clipped from V and 5 bases from J, the junction kept 5 bases outside the gene matches. Germline CDR1 reads GTSNPN; CDR2 reads SVGIG (reference sequence). This CDR3 is built from 14 residues. This sample was also put to use in a study of T cells in Graves' hyperthyroidism and ophthalmopathy. This second report adds: Stable hyperthyroidism: no ophthalmopathy progression over 18 months of follow-up.

This specimen consisted of peripheral blood mononuclear cells (PBMCs), obtained at new diagnosis, from a patient treated with antithyroid drugs. This receptor was taken from a woman in her fifties or sixties with Graves disease. J is TRBJ2-2 and V is TRBV30; 8 bases line up with TRBD2. CDR3 amino acids: CAWRRKRETGELFF. The CDR3 coding sequence is TGTGCCTGGAGGAGGAAGCGGGAGACCGGGGAGCTGTTTTTT.